This T cell receptor beta chain was observed in a study of blood T cell repertoires in COVID-19. In the study overall: PBMCs, B-cell-depleted T cells, or T cells were the source of the cDNA or gDNA that made up the material.

CDR3 length: 13 amino acids. Between the trimmed V and J ends, which lost 6 bases and 2 bases, there was a span of 11 bases. Germline V lookup: CDR1 MRHNA, CDR2 SNTAGT. Original processing methods: Reference gene primer amplification yielded estimated nucleated cell counts. Assay used: immunoSEQ multiplex PCR; TCRdb lists only in-frame clones, some missing. V and J calls and clone size are copied from that table; D and trimming were computed from the DNA. The sample lists around 260,000 clones; 70% to 90% were seen once. The chain employs TRBV6-4 and TRBJ2-7; possible D gene TRBD2, 6 bases. Sequenced input: PBMCs or T cells enriched from blood (not recorded which). This sequence was found in a woman aged 25 to 45 who had recovered from COVID-19. CDR3 region: CASSLAAPYEQYF. The CDR3 DNA reads TGTGCCAGCAGCTTAGCGGCCCCCTACGAGCAGTACTTC.